This TCR beta chain derives from a study of CD8+ T cells in alopecia areata. For the study at large: Female C3H/HeJ mice aged 7-10 weeks received skin from spontaneously alopecic C3H/HeJ graft donors aged about 6-12 months. General study results and limits: It was less clear whether patients shared TCRs than it was in mice, possibly because of HLA.

Sorting relied on CD4, CD8alpha, NKG2D, NKG2ACE and other markers applied to pooled cutaneous lymph node cells. Trimming stripped 4 bases from V and 1 base from J, with 9 bases between. This CDR3 contains 14 residues. Germline CDR1 reads LGHNA; CDR2 reads YNLKQL (reference sequence). Extraction of RNA preceded its reverse transcription into cDNA, which served as the sequencing template. The assay was immunoSEQ multiplex PCR, and TCRdb's table has in-frame clones only and misses some. The data show approximately 300,000 clones, none appearing only once, with around 1.2% held by the ten largest. This clone was seen a few times. The antigen is not known. The genes and germline here are from mouse. The sequence runs out 4 residues before the end of the CDR3; the remainder is reconstructed from the germline J gene.

Sequencing was carried out using CD4+ T cells sorted from a lymph node. The sequence came from a C3H/HeJ mouse with alopecia areata. The strain's MHC: H2-k. This chain uses TRBV5 with TRBJ2-3; D perhaps matches TRBD1 (6 bases). The part of the CDR3 DNA that was read is TGTGCCAGCAGCCTCGAGGGGGGTGCAGAA. Amino acids: CASSLEGGAE. The complete CDR3 sequence is CASSLEGGAETLYF.